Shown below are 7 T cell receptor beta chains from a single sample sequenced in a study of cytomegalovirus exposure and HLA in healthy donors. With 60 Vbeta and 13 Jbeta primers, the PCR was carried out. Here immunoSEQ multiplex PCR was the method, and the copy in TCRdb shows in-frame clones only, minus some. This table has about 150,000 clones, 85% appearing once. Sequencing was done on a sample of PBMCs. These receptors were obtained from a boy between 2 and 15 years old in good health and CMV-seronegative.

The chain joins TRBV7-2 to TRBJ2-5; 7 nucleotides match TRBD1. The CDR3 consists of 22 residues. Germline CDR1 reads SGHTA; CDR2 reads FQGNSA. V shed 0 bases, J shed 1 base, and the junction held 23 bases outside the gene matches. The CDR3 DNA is TGTGCCAGCAGCTTAGCGCCTCCCCCGACAGGGCTAGCTTTCGGTCTCCAAGAGACCCAGTACTTC. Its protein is CASSLAPPPTGLAFGLQETQYF.

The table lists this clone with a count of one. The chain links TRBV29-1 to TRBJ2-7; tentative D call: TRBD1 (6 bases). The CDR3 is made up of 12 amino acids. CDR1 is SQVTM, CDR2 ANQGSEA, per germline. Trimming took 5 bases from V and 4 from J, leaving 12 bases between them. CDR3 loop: CSVRDNQYEQYV. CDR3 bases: TGCAGCGTTAGGGACAACCAATACGAGCAGTACGTC.

DNA of the CDR3: TGCGCCAGCAGCCCTTTATCAGGGTCCGCGGTAGCTTTCTTT. Translation gives CASSPLSGSAVAFF. The rearrangement links TRBV4-1 to TRBJ1-1; tentatively, D is TRBD1 (5 bases). CDR1 and CDR2 from the germline V gene are MGHRA and YSYEKL. The V end lost 4 bases, the J end lost 10 bases, and 19 bases lay between the germline ends. CDR3 length: 14 residues.

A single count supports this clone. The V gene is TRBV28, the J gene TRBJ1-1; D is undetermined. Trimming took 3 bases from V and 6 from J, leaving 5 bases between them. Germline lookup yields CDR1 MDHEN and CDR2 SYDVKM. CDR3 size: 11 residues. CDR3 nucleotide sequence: TGTGCCAGCAGTTTTGGCCCTGAAGCTTTCTTT. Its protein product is CASSFGPEAFF.

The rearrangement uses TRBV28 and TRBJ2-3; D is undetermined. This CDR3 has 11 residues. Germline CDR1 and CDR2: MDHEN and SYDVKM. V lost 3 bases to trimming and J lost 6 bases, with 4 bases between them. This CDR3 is CASSFRDTQYF. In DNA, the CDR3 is TGTGCCAGCAGTTTTCGGGATACGCAGTATTTT.

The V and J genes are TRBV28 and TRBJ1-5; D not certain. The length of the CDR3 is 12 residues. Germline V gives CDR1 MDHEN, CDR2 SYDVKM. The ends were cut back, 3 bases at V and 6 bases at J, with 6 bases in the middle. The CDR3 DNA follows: TGTGCCAGCAGTTTTTCGGGTCAGCCCCAGCATTTT. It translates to CASSFSGQPQHF.

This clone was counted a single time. The DNA for the CDR3 is TGCGCCAGCAGTCACATAGGCAGGAGGGAAGAGACCCAGTACTTC. Translated: CASSHIGRREETQYF. V gene TRBV23-1 combines with J gene TRBJ2-5; D is perhaps TRBD2 (6 bases). TRBV23-1 is an ORF, with its function uncertain. V was trimmed by 3 bases and J by 3 bases, leaving 14 bases between them. This CDR3 is 15 amino acids long.